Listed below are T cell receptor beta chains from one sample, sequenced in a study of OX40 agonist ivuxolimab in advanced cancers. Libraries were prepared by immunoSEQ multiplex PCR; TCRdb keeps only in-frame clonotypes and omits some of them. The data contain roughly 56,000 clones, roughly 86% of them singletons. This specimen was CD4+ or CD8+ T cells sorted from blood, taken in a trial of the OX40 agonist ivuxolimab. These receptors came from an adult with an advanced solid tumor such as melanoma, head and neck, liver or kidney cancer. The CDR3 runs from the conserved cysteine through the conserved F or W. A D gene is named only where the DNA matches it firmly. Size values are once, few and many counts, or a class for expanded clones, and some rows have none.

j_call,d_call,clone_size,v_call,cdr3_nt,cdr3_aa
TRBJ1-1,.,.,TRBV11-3,TGTGCCAGCAGCCCCTGGACTGACACTGAAGCTTTCTTT,CASSPWTDTEAFF
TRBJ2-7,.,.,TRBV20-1,TGCAGTGCTGGCACGGGGGACGAGCAGTACTTC,CSAGTGDEQYF
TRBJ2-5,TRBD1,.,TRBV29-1,TGCAGCGCCAACCGGGACAGGGGGTTGGAGACCCAGTACTTC,CSANRDRGLETQYF
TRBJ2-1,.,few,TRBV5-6,TGTGCCAGCAGCCCCCTTACCCTACCCTACAATGAGCAGTTCTTC,CASSPLTLPYNEQFF
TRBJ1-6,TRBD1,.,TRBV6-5,TGTGCCAGCAGGGATACAGGGGATTCACCCCTCCACTTT,CASRDTGDSPLHF
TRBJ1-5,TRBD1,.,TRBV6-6,TGTGCCAGCCGTACCCCCCGGGACAGGGAACAGCCCCAGCATTTT,CASRTPRDREQPQHF
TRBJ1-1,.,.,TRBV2,TGTGCCAGCACCGGGACGGGGAACACTGAAGCTTTCTTT,CASTGTGNTEAFF
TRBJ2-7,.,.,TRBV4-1,TGCGCCAGCAGCCTACAGACGGGGGAATCCTACGAGCAGTACTTC,CASSLQTGESYEQYF
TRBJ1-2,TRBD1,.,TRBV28,TGTGCCAGCAGTGGGACAGGATTCTATGGCTACACCTTC,CASSGTGFYGYTF
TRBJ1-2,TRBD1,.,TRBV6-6,TGTGCCAGCAGCCGAACAGGGGGCGGGTATGGCTACACCTTC,CASSRTGGGYGYTF
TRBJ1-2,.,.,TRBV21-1,TGTGCCAGCAGCGGACGACGGCCCGCCTTC,CASSGRRPAF
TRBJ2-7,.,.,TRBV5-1,TGCGCCAGCAGCTTGGGGGGCTACGAGCAGTACTTC,CASSLGGYEQYF
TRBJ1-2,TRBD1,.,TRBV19,TGTGCCAGTAGTATACAGGGGGATGACTATGGCTACACCTTC,CASSIQGDDYGYTF
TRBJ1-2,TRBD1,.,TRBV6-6,TGTGCCAGCAGTTCCCGAGGGGACAGGGGTGAGCATGGCTACACCTTC,CASSSRGDRGEHGYTF
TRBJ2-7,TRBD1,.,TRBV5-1,TGCGCCAGCAGCCTGGGGACAGGGCGAGAAGAGCAGTACTTC,CASSLGTGREEQYF
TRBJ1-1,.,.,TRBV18,TGTGCCAGCTCCTCCAGTACTATGAACACTGAAGCTTTCTTT,CASSSSTMNTEAFF
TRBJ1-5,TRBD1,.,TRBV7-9,TGTGCCAGCAGTTTGGGGACAGGCCACAATCAGCCCCAGCATTTT,CASSLGTGHNQPQHF
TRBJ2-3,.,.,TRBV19,TGTGCCAGTAGTATTGGGGGAGATACGCAGTATTTT,CASSIGGDTQYF
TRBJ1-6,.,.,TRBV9,TGTGCCAGCAGCGTAGACACTAATTCACCCCTCCACTTT,CASSVDTNSPLHF
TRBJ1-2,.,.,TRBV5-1,TGCGCCAGCAGCACCGGAAGAACACCTGCTTGGAACTATGGCTACACCTTC,CASSTGRTPAWNYGYTF
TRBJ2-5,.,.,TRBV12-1,TGTGCCAGCAGCTCCTCGGACAGGGCCCGGGAGACCCAGTACTTC,CASSSSDRARETQYF
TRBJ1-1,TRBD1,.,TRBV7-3,TGTGCCAGCAGCTTCGGACAGGGGGCAAGGGGAGCTTTCTTT,CASSFGQGARGAFF
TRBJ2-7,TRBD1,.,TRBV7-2,TGTGCCAGCAGCTCTGTGGACAGGGGCTACGAGCAGTACTTC,CASSSVDRGYEQYF
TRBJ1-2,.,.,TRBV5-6,TGTGCCAGCAGCCCTGGTGTCAGGGCATATGGCTACACCTTC,CASSPGVRAYGYTF
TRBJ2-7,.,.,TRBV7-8,TGTGCCAGCAGCTTAGTCGGAGGGATTGGGGGTGAGCAGTACTTC,CASSLVGGIGGEQYF
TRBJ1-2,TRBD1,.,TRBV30,TGTGCCTGGATGCGGGACAGACCCTATGGCTACACCTTC,CAWMRDRPYGYTF
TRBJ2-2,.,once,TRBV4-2,TGTGCCAGCAGCCAAGAGGTGCGGGGACGGGACACCGGGGAGCTGTTTTTT,CASSQEVRGRDTGELFF
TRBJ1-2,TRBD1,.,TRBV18,TGTGCCAGCTCAGCCGTTTCCGCGACAGGGGGCGGACCCCACTTC,CASSAVSATGGGPHF
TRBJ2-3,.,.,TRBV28,TGTGCCAGCACCGCTCCAAGGGCGGATACGCAGTATTTT,CASTAPRADTQYF
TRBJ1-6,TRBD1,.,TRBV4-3,TGCGCCAGCAGCCAAGTGGGAGGACAGGGGGGTGGGTTGAATTCACCCCTCCACTTT,CASSQVGGQGGGLNSPLHF
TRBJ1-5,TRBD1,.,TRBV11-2,TGTGCCAGCAGCTTAACAGGACAGGGGGGCCAGCCCCAGCATTTT,CASSLTGQGGQPQHF
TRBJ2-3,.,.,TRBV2,TGTGCCAGCGGCCCGGGGTCGGGGTCAGATACGCAGTATTTT,CASGPGSGSDTQYF
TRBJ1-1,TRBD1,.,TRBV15,TGTGCCACCAGCCGACAGGGCCAAATCTCTGAAGCTTTCTTT,CATSRQGQISEAFF
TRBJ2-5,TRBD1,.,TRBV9,TGTGCCAGCAGCGAAGCCGGGACAGACCAAGAGACCCAGTACTTC,CASSEAGTDQETQYF
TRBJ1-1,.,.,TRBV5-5,TGTGCCAGCAGCTTTCAGGGTGGGGGTACTGAAGCTTTCTTT,CASSFQGGGTEAFF
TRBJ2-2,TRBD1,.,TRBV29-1,TGCAGCGTATTAGGACAGGATATTAACACCGGGGAGCTGTTTTTT,CSVLGQDINTGELFF
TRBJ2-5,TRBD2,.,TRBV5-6,TGTGCCAGCAGCCCCGGGACTAGCGGGGGGGCCGGGGAGACCCAGTACTTC,CASSPGTSGGAGETQYF
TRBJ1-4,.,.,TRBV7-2,TGTGCCAGCAGCTTAGCCGATCCCCGGAAACTGTTTTTT,CASSLADPRKLFF
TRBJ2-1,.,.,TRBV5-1,TGCGCCAGCAGAGAGTGGGGAAAAGGGGGGGCCGGTGAGCAGTTCTTC,CASREWGKGGAGEQFF
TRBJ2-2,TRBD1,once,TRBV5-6,TGTGCCAGCAGCCCCGGGACAGGGCTGAACACCGGGGAGCTGTTTTTT,CASSPGTGLNTGELFF
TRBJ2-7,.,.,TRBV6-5,TGTGCCAGCAGTGTCACATCCTACGAGCAGTACTTC,CASSVTSYEQYF
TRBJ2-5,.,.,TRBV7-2,TGTGCCAGCAGCTTGACGTTAGAGACCCAGTACTTC,CASSLTLETQYF
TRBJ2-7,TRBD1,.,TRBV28,TGTGCCAGCAGTTCCCCGACAGGGGCGAGCGAGCAGTACTTC,CASSSPTGASEQYF
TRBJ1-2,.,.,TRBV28,TGTGCCAGCAAGGTAGACTTGGGGGGCTACACCTTC,CASKVDLGGYTF
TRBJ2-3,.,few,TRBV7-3,TGTGCCAGCAGTTTAAGGGGGGACACAGATACGCAGTATTTT,CASSLRGDTDTQYF
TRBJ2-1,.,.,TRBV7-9,TGTGCCAGCAGCTTACAGGGGTACACCTACAATGAGCAGTTCTTC,CASSLQGYTYNEQFF
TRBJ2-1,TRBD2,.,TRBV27,TGTGCCAGCAGACAAACGGGACTAGCGGGGGTAAGCTCCTACAATGAGCAGTTCTTC,CASRQTGLAGVSSYNEQFF
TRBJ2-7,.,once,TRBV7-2,TGTGCCAGCAGCCGTTGGATGAACGAGCAGTACTTC,CASSRWMNEQYF
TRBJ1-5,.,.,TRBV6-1,TGTGCCAGCAGCACAGAGGGGCGTCAGCCCCAGCATTTT,CASSTEGRQPQHF
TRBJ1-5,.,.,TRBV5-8,TGTGCCAGCAGCTTGTCCAGGGGTCAGGCAAATCAGCCCCAGCATTTT,CASSLSRGQANQPQHF
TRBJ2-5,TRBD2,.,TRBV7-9,TGTGCCAGCGTTGCACTAGCGGGCGAGACCCAGTACTTC,CASVALAGETQYF
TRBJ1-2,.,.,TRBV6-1,TGTGCCAGCACCCCACGCCCGGTTTTGAACTATGGCTACACCTTC,CASTPRPVLNYGYTF
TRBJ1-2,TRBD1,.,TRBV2,TGTGCCAGCAGTTGGGGGACAGGGGACTATGGCTACACCTTC,CASSWGTGDYGYTF